These 31 T cell receptor beta chains were sequenced from one sample in a study of blood T cell repertoires in COVID-19. Generated by immunoSEQ multiplex PCR, the TCRdb table keeps only in-frame clones and is missing some. This sample yields hundreds of thousands of clones, of which roughly 90% are seen a single time; 0.8% to 0.9% belongs to the top ten. The sample was peripheral blood. These receptors all stem from a man younger than 35 with COVID-19, enrolled during active disease.

The chain combines TRBV5-1 with TRBJ2-5; D is possibly TRBD1 (5 bases). Germline V CDR1 and CDR2: SGHRS, YFSETQ. The V end was cut by 2 bases, the J end by 4 bases, with 15 bases between. CDR3 size: 15 residues. The CDR3 coding sequence is TGCGCCAGCAGCTTCGTCTACAGGCCGGGAGAGACCCAGTACTTC. It translates to CASSFVYRPGETQYF.

The chain is built from TRBV19 and TRBJ2-7; a weak D match, TRBD2 (6 bases). V lost 4 bases, J lost 7 bases, and 20 bases lay in between. This CDR3 is built from 15 residues. Germline loops: CDR1 LNHDA, CDR2 SQIVND (reference sequence). The CDR3 spells CASSTTGTSAGEQYF. The CDR3 nucleotides are TGTGCCAGTAGTACGACCGGGACCTCCGCGGGAGAGCAGTACTTC.

This clone was detected only once. The chain couples TRBV6-5 to TRBJ1-1; TRBD1 aligns across 10 bases. V trimming: 9 bases; J trimming: 1 base; junction bases outside the gene matches: 8. The CDR3 has 15 residues. Germline loops: CDR1 MNHEY, CDR2 SVGAGI. DNA for the CDR3: TGTGCCAGTGAGAGGGACAGGGGAAAGAACACTGAAGCTTTCTTT. This gives the protein CASERDRGKNTEAFF.

This chain uses TRBV18 with TRBJ1-5; maybe TRBD1 (5 bases). The ends were cut back, 5 bases at V and 9 bases at J, with 17 bases in the middle. CDR3 length: 14 amino acids. Germline V CDR1 and CDR2: KGHSH, LQKENI. CDR3 residues: CASSGAGWSRPQHF. The CDR3 DNA is TGTGCCAGCTCAGGGGCTGGCTGGTCACGGCCCCAGCATTTT.

This chain uses TRBV23-1 with TRBJ1-5, with a possible D match to TRBD1 (5 bases). TRBV23-1 is noted as an ORF with a role that remains uncertain. With 0 bases removed from V and 0 bases from J, the gap between germline ends came to 9 bases. There are 16 residues in the CDR3. In nucleotides, the CDR3 is TGCGCCAGCAGTCAATCCTCCAGGGTTAGCAATCAGCCCCAGCATTTT. The encoded protein is CASSQSSRVSNQPQHF.

The chain employs TRBV6-5 and TRBJ2-2; TRBD1 might be the D (5 bases). Per the germline V gene, CDR1 is MNHEY and CDR2 is SVGAGI. The CDR3 runs to 12 residues. V was cut by 11 bases and J by 0 bases, with 7 bases left in between. This CDR3 reads CALQANTGELFF. The CDR3 DNA sequence: TGTGCCTTACAGGCGAACACCGGGGAGCTGTTTTTT.

The chain employs TRBV5-1 and TRBJ2-3; 10 bases map to TRBD2. V lost 4 bases to trimming and J lost 3 bases; unmatched junction nucleotides: 14. CDR1 SGHRS and CDR2 YFSETQ come from the germline V gene. There are 18 residues in the CDR3. The CDR3 DNA follows: TGCGCCAGCAGCCCAGCGGGAGGGCCAGGTTTGGCGACAGATACGCAGTATTTT. The encoded protein is CASSPAGGPGLATDTQYF.

The CDR3, as DNA: TGTGCCAGCAGCCAAGCCGAGGACAGGGATTCACCCCTCCACTTT. Its protein product is CASSQAEDRDSPLHF. The chain uses TRBV3-1 (or the pseudogene TRBV3-2) and TRBJ1-6; 8 bases align to TRBD1. CDR1 LGHDT and CDR2 YNNKEL come from the germline V gene (reference sequence). The CDR3 consists of 15 residues. V shed 1 base and J 8 bases; nucleotides not matched to a gene: 4.

This sequence joins TRBV27 and TRBJ2-7; possibly TRBD2 for D (5 bases). In germline, CDR1 is MNHEY, CDR2 SMNVEV (reference sequence). V was trimmed by 0 bases and J by 0 bases, leaving 24 bases between them. This CDR3 comprises 20 residues. CDR3 nucleotides: TGTGCCAGCAGTTTATCAAGCAGCCTTGTTCCCGGGCGGGTCTCCTACGAGCAGTACTTC. Translating it yields CASSLSSSLVPGRVSYEQYF.

V gene TRBV14 combines with J gene TRBJ2-5; D gene unclear. The CDR3 length is 13 residues. Germline V gene data show CDR1 as SGHDN and CDR2 as FVKESK. Trimming left V 3 bases short and J 1 base short, with 6 bases between. CDR3 DNA: TGTGCCAGCAGCCAGAACAGCCAAGAGACCCAGTACTTC. Translated, it gives CASSQNSQETQYF.

Concerning this clone: Additional DNA sequences in this sample encode the identical CDR3. J is TRBJ1-1 and V is TRBV4-1, with 8 bases aligning to TRBD1. This CDR3 has 14 residues. V lost 4 bases and J lost 4; bases outside the gene matches: 5. CDR1 is MGHRA, CDR2 YSYEKL, per germline. The CDR3 spells CASSPGQGGTEAFF. The CDR3 bases are TGCGCCAGCAGCCCCGGACAGGGAGGCACTGAAGCTTTCTTT.

CDR3 in DNA: TGTGCCAGCAGCTTAAGCTTTTCTAAATCTAGCTCTGGAAACACCATATATTTT. Its translation: CASSLSFSKSSSGNTIYF. V is TRBV7-9 and J is TRBJ1-3; D call uncertain. This CDR3 comprises 18 residues. V was trimmed by 2 bases and J by 0 bases, leaving 17 bases between them. Germline V gives CDR1 SEHNR, CDR2 FQNEAQ (reference sequence). Full variable domain (remainder filled in from reference TRBV7-9 and TRBJ1-3): DTGVSQNPRHKITKRGQNVTFRCDPISEHNRLYWYRQTLGQGPEFLTYFQNEAQLEKSRLLSDRFSAERPKGSFSTLEIQRTEQGDSAMYLCASSLSFSKSSSGNTIYFGEGSWLTVV.

The V gene is TRBV6-5, the J gene TRBJ2-7, with 9 bases aligning to TRBD2. Germline CDR1 reads MNHEY; CDR2 reads SVGAGI. CDR3 length: 16 amino acids. V lost 1 base to trimming and J lost 0 bases; unmatched junction nucleotides: 4. The CDR3 loop reads CASSYYLAGVSYEQYF. For the CDR3, the DNA is TGTGCCAGCAGTTACTATTTAGCGGGAGTCTCCTACGAGCAGTACTTC.

The V gene is TRBV6-5, the J gene TRBJ2-7, with a weak D call TRBD2 (6 bases). V shed 4 bases and J shed 4 bases, with 17 bases lying between them. CDR3 length equals 15 residues. Germline lookup yields CDR1 MNHEY and CDR2 SVGAGI. The CDR3 spells CASSSSAGIGYEQYF. The CDR3 DNA reads TGTGCCAGCAGTTCCTCCGCGGGAATCGGTTACGAGCAGTACTTC.

The chain couples TRBV7-6 to TRBJ2-5; perhaps TRBD2 as D (6 bases). CDR1 is SGHVS and CDR2 is FNYEAQ in the germline V gene. Trimming removed 0 bases at V and 9 bases at J, with 17 bases between. The CDR3 consists of 15 residues. This CDR3 reads CASSLALTGPGAQYF. Here the CDR3 DNA reads TGTGCCAGCAGCTTAGCCTTAACGGGACCGGGGGCCCAGTACTTC.

The rearrangement joins TRBV2 to TRBJ2-3; possible D gene TRBD2, 7 bases. Germline CDR1 reads SNHLY; CDR2 reads FYNNEI. The CDR3 contains 14 residues. V gave up 10 bases and J gave up 5 bases, with 19 bases separating them. The DNA for the CDR3 is TGTGCCACCTCAGGGGAGGGAGTAGGAGATACGCAGTATTTT. It is translated as CATSGEGVGDTQYF.

The V call is TRBV5-4, the J call TRBJ1-2, with D perhaps TRBD1 (5 bases). The CDR3 extends over 15 amino acids. V was cut by 4 bases and J by 3 bases, with 16 bases left in between. Germline V gene data show CDR1 as SGHNT and CDR2 as YYREEE (reference sequence). The CDR3 spells CASSLMGHKYYGYTF. In DNA, the CDR3 is TGTGCCAGCAGCCTAATGGGGCACAAATACTATGGCTACACCTTC.

This clone was observed a handful of times. The rearrangement links TRBV5-1 to TRBJ2-5, with 8 bases matching TRBD2. CDR1 SGHRS and CDR2 YFSETQ come from the germline V gene. This CDR3 is built from 15 residues. Germline trimming cut 3 bases from V and 5 bases from J; bases unmatched to any gene: 9. The CDR3 region has the DNA TGCGCCAGCAGCTCCCCCGGGGGGGCCGAGGAGACCCAGTACTTC. Amino acid sequence: CASSSPGGAEETQYF.

The chain uses TRBV7-9 and TRBJ1-5; TRBD1 agrees at 9 bases. V lost 5 bases to trimming and J lost 6 bases; unmatched junction nucleotides: 8. Per germline, CDR1 SEHNR and CDR2 FQNEAQ (reference sequence). The CDR3 sequence is 15 residues long. The CDR3 nucleotides are TGTGCCAGCAGCGAGGGACAGGGAGGATTTCAGCCCCAGCATTTT. This gives the protein CASSEGQGGFQPQHF.

V gene TRBV2 combines with J gene TRBJ2-2; D unclear. The germline V and J ends were trimmed by 6 bases and 1 base, with 15 bases remaining between them. CDR3 length: 16 amino acids. Per germline, CDR1 SNHLY and CDR2 FYNNEI. The CDR3 is CASSYGFLLNTGELFF. As DNA, the CDR3 is TGTGCCAGCAGCTACGGTTTTCTATTGAACACCGGGGAGCTGTTTTTT.

The sample holds one count of this clone. The rearrangement uses TRBV27 and TRBJ1-2; TRBD1 might be the D (5 bases). Germline V gives CDR1 MNHEY, CDR2 SMNVEV (reference sequence). Between the trimmed V and J ends, which lost 2 bases and 4 bases, there was a span of 11 bases. The CDR3 is 14 residues long. CDR3 DNA sequence: TGTGCCAGCAGTTTAGATCAGGGCCTCTATGGCTACACCTTC. Its translation: CASSLDQGLYGYTF.

The chain uses TRBV6-1 and TRBJ1-2; the D gene is possibly TRBD1 (5 bases). The CDR3 contains 15 residues. Trimming took off 1 base at V and 5 bases at J, with 14 bases between the two ends. Germline CDR1 reads MNHNS; CDR2 reads SASEGT. CDR3 in amino acids: CASSEGSTGLYGYTF. The CDR3 DNA reads TGTGCCAGCAGTGAAGGGAGTACGGGACTTTATGGCTACACCTTC.

This chain connects TRBV15 to TRBJ1-6, with D possibly matching TRBD1 (5 bases). Germline CDR1 LNHNV, CDR2 YYDKDF (reference sequence). The V end lost 1 base, the J end lost 8 bases, and 9 bases lay between the germline ends. This CDR3 region has 14 residues. The CDR3 region has the DNA TGTGCCACCAGCAGAGTCATAGGGGATTCACCCCTCCACTTT. This gives the protein CATSRVIGDSPLHF. The variable domain in full, completed from reference TRBV15 and TRBJ1-6, reads DAMVIQNPRYQVTQFGKPVTLSCSQTLNHNVMYWYQQKSSQAPKLLFHYYDKDFNNEADTPDNFQSRRPNTSFCFLDIRSPGLGDTAMYLCATSRVIGDSPLHFGNGTRLTVT.

V usage is TRBV7-9 and J usage is TRBJ2-7, with a tentative D call TRBD2 (7 bases). CDR1 is SEHNR and CDR2 is FQNEAQ in the germline V gene (reference sequence). Trimming shortened V by 4 bases and J by 3 bases, and 16 bases separated the two germline ends. The CDR3 extends over 15 amino acids. The CDR3 region has the DNA TGTGCCAGCAGCTCAGGGGTAGCGGGTATCTACGAGCAGTACTTC. It codes for CASSSGVAGIYEQYF.

The chain is built from TRBV2 and TRBJ2-2; tentative D call: TRBD2 (5 bases). The CDR3 runs to 13 residues. Germline lookup yields CDR1 SNHLY and CDR2 FYNNEI. Trimming cost V 4 bases and J 6 bases, with 9 bases left between them. Here the CDR3 reads CASSGGISGELFF. The CDR3 region has the DNA TGTGCCAGCAGTGGAGGGATCTCCGGGGAGCTGTTTTTT.

The chain is built from TRBV19 and TRBJ2-3; D uncertain. The CDR3 extends over 12 amino acids. Looked up from germline, CDR1 is LNHDA and CDR2 is SQIVND (reference sequence). V was cut by 4 bases and J by 4 bases, with 6 bases left in between. CDR3 amino acids: CASSNQADTQYF. As DNA, the CDR3 is TGTGCCAGTAGTAATCAGGCAGATACGCAGTATTTT. Filled out from reference TRBV19 and TRBJ2-3, the complete variable domain reads DGGITQSPKYLFRKEGQNVTLSCEQNLNHDAMYWYRQDPGQGLRLIYYSQIVNDFQKGDIAEGYSVSREKKESFPLTVTSAQKNPTAFYLCASSNQADTQYFGPGTRLTVL.

The V and J genes are TRBV13 and TRBJ1-1; no clear D. Germline loops: CDR1 PRHDT, CDR2 FYEKMQ (reference sequence). V was shortened by 2 bases and J by 5 bases, with 9 bases between the two germline ends. This CDR3 is built from 13 residues. This CDR3 is CASSLKEGTEAFF. The CDR3 bases are TGTGCCAGCAGCTTAAAGGAGGGAACTGAAGCTTTCTTT.

This rearrangement joins TRBV15 to TRBJ2-1; maybe TRBD2 (5 bases). This CDR3 is 13 amino acids long. Germline-derived CDR1 and CDR2 are LNHNV and YYDKDF (reference sequence). V shed 6 bases and J shed 4 bases, with 10 bases lying between them. The CDR3 reads CATSEAEYNEQFF. The CDR3 DNA reads TGTGCCACCAGTGAAGCGGAGTACAATGAGCAGTTCTTC.

The genes are TRBV5-6 and TRBJ1-1; D remains unclear. This CDR3 comprises 13 residues. V was trimmed by 2 bases and J by 0 bases, leaving 5 bases between them. Germline CDR1 SGHDT, CDR2 YYEEEE. This CDR3 is CASSFLVNTEAFF. The CDR3 DNA reads as TGTGCCAGCAGCTTTTTAGTGAACACTGAAGCTTTCTTT.

This chain connects TRBV7-9 to TRBJ2-2, with TRBD1 matching over 11 bases. The CDR3 has 14 residues. The germline V gene has CDR1 SEHNR and CDR2 FQNEAQ (reference sequence). Losses at the gene ends were 4 bases for V and 6 bases for J; bases not matched to a gene: 1. Written as DNA, the CDR3 is TGTGCCAGCAGCTCGGACAGGGGGCCCGGGGAGCTGTTTTTT. Translating it yields CASSSDRGPGELFF.

V is TRBV5-1 and J is TRBJ2-7, with 14 bases matching TRBD2. The CDR3 is 16 amino acids. V shed 4 bases, J shed 2 bases, and the junction held 5 bases outside the gene matches. Per germline, CDR1 SGHRS and CDR2 YFSETQ. As DNA, the CDR3 is TGCGCCAGCAGCCGTGGACTAGCGGGGGGAACCTACGAGCAGTACTTC. Protein: CASSRGLAGGTYEQYF.